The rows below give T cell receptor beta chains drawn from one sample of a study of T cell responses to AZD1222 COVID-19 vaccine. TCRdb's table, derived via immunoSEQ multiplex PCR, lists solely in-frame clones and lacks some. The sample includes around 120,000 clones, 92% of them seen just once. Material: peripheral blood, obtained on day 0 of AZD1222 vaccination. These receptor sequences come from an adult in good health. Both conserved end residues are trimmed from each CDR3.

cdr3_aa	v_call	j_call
ASSFFVAGGETQY	TRBV5-6	TRBJ2-5
ASSPSANQPQH	TRBV7-9	TRBJ1-5
ASKDRGESTYEQY	TRBV19	TRBJ2-7
ASSASLAGGPWETQY	TRBV7-8	TRBJ2-5
ASGAAGELF	TRBV30	TRBJ2-2
ASSRDPSNYGYT	TRBV11-2	TRBJ1-2
ASSQGTMNTEAF	TRBV3-1/TRBV3-2	TRBJ1-1
ASSFSRSSGRGELF	TRBV28	TRBJ2-2
ASSSTGAATEAF	TRBV3-1/TRBV3-2	TRBJ1-1
ASSVNRAGGHQETQY	TRBV11-2	TRBJ2-5
ASSLYFNYRSSYEQY	TRBV5-4	TRBJ2-7
ASSSLGSVAF	TRBV11-3	TRBJ1-1
ASSLYYEQY	TRBV12-3/TRBV12-4	TRBJ2-7
AISDEASSQY	TRBV10-3	TRBJ2-3
ASSKQGRGNEKLF	TRBV27	TRBJ1-4
AWSYGGDNEKLF	TRBV30	TRBJ1-4
ASSLDPRPYNEQF	TRBV19	TRBJ2-1
ASSPAGGIYGYT	TRBV6-2/TRBV6-3	TRBJ1-2
ASSQANEQF	TRBV4-3	TRBJ2-1
ASVPSGRGRGYT	TRBV12-5	TRBJ1-2
ASSDTLTGTEAF	TRBV19	TRBJ1-1
ASSLELNTEAF	TRBV5-8	TRBJ1-1
ASSGWYNQPQH	TRBV7-2	TRBJ1-5
ASSRRSGELF	TRBV5-8	TRBJ2-2
ASSIRTGAISGNTIY	TRBV2	TRBJ1-3
ASSLGVQGQETQY	TRBV7-3	TRBJ2-5
ASSLNIRGDGAEQY	TRBV7-8	TRBJ2-7
ATSDSGSEVQPQH	TRBV24-1	TRBJ1-5
ASYSTLAEQY	TRBV27	TRBJ2-7
ASSPGTGDQPQH	TRBV3-1/TRBV3-2	TRBJ1-5
ASSVEKTSATDTQY	TRBV9	TRBJ2-3
SGQGTDTQY	TRBV20-1	TRBJ2-3
ASSFLGAETDTQY	TRBV7-2	TRBJ2-3
ASSRQGPTEAF	TRBV12-3/TRBV12-4	TRBJ1-1
ASSYRLTSSSYEQY	TRBV27	TRBJ2-7
ASRNVKNSIQSPLH	TRBV19	TRBJ1-6
AWSVYRADTQY	TRBV30	TRBJ2-3
ASKTGAEYGYT	TRBV28	TRBJ1-2
ASSLVGGQSSSGNTIY	TRBV5-5	TRBJ1-3
SANREETQY	TRBV20-1	TRBJ2-5
ASRTPGVRDGELF	TRBV27	TRBJ2-2
ASSLAAGSYNEQF	TRBV7-3	TRBJ2-1
ASSVLASGNVIQY	TRBV9	TRBJ2-5
ASSRAETNYQPQH	TRBV19	TRBJ1-5
ASSEGRGTEAF	TRBV19	TRBJ1-1
ASSLRLGGDSPLH	TRBV5-8	TRBJ1-6
ASSRTATNEKLF	TRBV5-5	TRBJ1-4
ASSGEVSGNTIY	TRBV19	TRBJ1-3
ASSSGDGYT	TRBV3-1/TRBV3-2	TRBJ1-2
ASSLAPQETQY	TRBV9	TRBJ2-5
SVDINEKLF	TRBV29-1	TRBJ1-4
ASSLRGEGEKLF	TRBV5-1	TRBJ1-4
ASSHYRGTMNTEAF	TRBV7-2	TRBJ1-1
ASSKGTPGREKLF	TRBV9	TRBJ1-4